This entry is about one T cell receptor (beta chain). This sample was taken from a study of control samples from healthy donors and cancer patients. Produced via immunoSEQ multiplex PCR; TCRdb's table is partial and in-frame only. The table includes 130,000 to 150,000 clones, approximately 92% detected once. The source of this sequence is a man in his thirties or forties in good health. The sequenced material came from blood.

CDR3 nucleotides: TGTGCCAGCACCCGAAGACCGGGACTAACAAGCACAGATACGCAGTATTTT. It yields the protein CASTRRPGLTSTDTQYF. V gene TRBV11-2 combines with J gene TRBJ2-3; 7 bases map to TRBD2. Germline CDR1 SGHAT, CDR2 FQNNGV. The CDR3 is 17 residues long. V shed 7 bases, J shed 0 bases, and the junction held 13 bases outside the gene matches.